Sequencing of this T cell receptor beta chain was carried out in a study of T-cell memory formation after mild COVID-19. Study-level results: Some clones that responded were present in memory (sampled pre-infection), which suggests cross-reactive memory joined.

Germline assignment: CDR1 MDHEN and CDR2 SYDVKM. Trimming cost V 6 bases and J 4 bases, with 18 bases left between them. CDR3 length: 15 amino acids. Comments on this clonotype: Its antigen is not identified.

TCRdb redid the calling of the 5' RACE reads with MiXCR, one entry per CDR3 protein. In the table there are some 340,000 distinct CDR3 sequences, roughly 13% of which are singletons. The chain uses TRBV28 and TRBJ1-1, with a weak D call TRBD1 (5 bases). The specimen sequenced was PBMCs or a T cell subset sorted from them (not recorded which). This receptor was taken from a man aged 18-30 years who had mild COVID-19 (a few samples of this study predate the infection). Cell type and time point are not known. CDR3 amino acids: CASSPDTRRFTEAFF. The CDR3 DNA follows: TGTGCCAGCAGCCCGGACACCAGGAGGTTCACTGAAGCTTTCTTT. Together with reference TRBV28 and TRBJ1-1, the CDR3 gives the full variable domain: DVKVTQSSRYLVKRTGEKVFLECVQDMDHENMFWYRQDPGLGLRLIYFSYDVKMKEKGDIPEGYSVSREKKERFSLILESASTNQTSMYLCASSPDTRRFTEAFFGQGTRLTVV.